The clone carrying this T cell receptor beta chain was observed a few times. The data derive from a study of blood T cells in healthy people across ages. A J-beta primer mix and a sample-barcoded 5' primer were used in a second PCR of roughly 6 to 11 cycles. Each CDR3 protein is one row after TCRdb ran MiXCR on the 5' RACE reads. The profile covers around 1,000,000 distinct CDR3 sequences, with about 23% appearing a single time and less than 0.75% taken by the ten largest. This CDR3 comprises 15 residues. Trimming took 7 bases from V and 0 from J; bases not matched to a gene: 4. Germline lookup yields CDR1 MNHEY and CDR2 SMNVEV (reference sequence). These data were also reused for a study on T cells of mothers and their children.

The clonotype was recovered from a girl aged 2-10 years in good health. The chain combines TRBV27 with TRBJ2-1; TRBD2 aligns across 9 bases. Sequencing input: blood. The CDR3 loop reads CASKASGVSYNEQFF. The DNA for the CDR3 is TGTGCCAGCAAGGCTAGCGGGGTCTCCTACAATGAGCAGTTCTTC.